This TCR beta chain was profiled in a study of T-cell memory formation after mild COVID-19. The overall study: TCR clusters mostly belonged to single donors. Study observations and caveats: A second wave expanding day 15 to 37 was CD4+-biased; contracting clones were balanced. In pre-infection memory, a portion of responding clones appeared, which suggested that cross-reactive memory joined.

The CDR3 is 15 residues long. Germline V gene lookup returns CDR1 SGHRS and CDR2 YFSETQ. V dropped 0 bases and J dropped 0 bases, with 9 bases sitting between them. cDNA libraries for TCR alpha and TCR beta, carrying sample barcodes and UMIs, came from 5'RACE with constant-segment primers. Via MiXCR, TCRdb re-called the 5' RACE reads, giving one row per CDR3 protein. The sample includes roughly 150,000 distinct CDR3 sequences, over 10% of them seen just once. This clonotype was counted a few times. As yet, its antigen is unknown. The sequenced material came from PBMCs or a T cell subset sorted from them (not recorded which). This clonotype was sampled from a man aged 18 to 30 who had mild COVID-19 (a few samples of this study predate the infection). Cell type and time point are not known. The V and J genes are TRBV5-1 and TRBJ1-1, with D hard to call. DNA of the CDR3: TGCGCCAGCAGCTTGGTACCGGGAATGAACACTGAAGCTTTCTTT. It encodes CASSLVPGMNTEAFF.